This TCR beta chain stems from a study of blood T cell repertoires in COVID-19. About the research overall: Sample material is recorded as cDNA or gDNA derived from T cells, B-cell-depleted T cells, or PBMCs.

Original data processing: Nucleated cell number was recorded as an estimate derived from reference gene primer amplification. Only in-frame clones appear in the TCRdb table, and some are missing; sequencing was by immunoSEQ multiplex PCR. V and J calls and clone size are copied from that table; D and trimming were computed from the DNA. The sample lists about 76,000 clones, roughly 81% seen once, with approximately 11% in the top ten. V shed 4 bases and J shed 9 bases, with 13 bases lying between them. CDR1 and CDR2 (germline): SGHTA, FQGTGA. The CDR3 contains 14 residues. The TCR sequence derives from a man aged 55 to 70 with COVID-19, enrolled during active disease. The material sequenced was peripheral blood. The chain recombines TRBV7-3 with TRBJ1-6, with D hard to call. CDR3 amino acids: CASSSGPYGSPLHF. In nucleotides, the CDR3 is TGTGCCAGCAGCTCTGGTCCCTATGGTTCACCCCTCCACTTT.